This T cell receptor beta chain was sequenced for a study of blood T cell repertoires in COVID-19. Study in general: COVID-19 samples, acute and convalescent, were from the United States, Italy and Spain. PBMCs, B-cell-depleted T cells, or T cells provided the cDNA or gDNA that made up the material.

Original methodology: The assay estimated nucleated cells by amplifying reference gene primers. Profiled with immunoSEQ multiplex PCR; TCRdb holds only in-frame clones, not every one. The V and J calls and clone size come from that table; D and trimming were worked out from the DNA. In the table there are 200,000 to 250,000 clones, 92% of which are singletons. V shed 6 bases and J shed 4 bases, with 22 bases lying between them. Germline V gene data show CDR1 as GTSNPN and CDR2 as SVGIG (reference sequence). The CDR3 totals 15 residues. The sequenced sample was peripheral blood. This sequence was found in a man aged 30 to 39 with acute or convalescent COVID-19. The J gene is TRBJ2-7, the V gene TRBV30; D uncertain. CDR3 protein: CACTSSDSRRYEQYF. The CDR3 DNA follows: TGTGCCTGTACCTCATCAGACTCGAGACGATACGAGCAGTACTTC.